The 30 T cell receptor beta chains below come from one sample, sequenced in a study of CD8+CD57+ T cells in acquired aplastic anemia. Genomic DNA constituted the template upon which TCR beta VDJ and CDR3 profiling was performed. TCRdb recomputed calls from the reads with MiXCR, one row per CDR3 protein. Of around 50,000 distinct CDR3 sequences in the sample, around 60% were seen once. CD8+CD57+ cell expansion, shown by flow cytometry, had occurred in the patients selected for sequencing. The sequencing input was sorted CD4+, CD8+, or CD8+CD57+ T cells (not recorded which) from PBMCs. Receptors originate from a human donor with aplastic anemia.

The chain uses TRBV2 and TRBJ2-3; D may match TRBD1 or TRBD2 (6 bases each). There are 14 residues in the CDR3. CDR1 and CDR2 from the germline V gene are SNHLY and FYNNEI. Trimming removed 10 bases from V and 6 bases from J, with 20 bases in between. Written as DNA, the CDR3 is TGTGCCACCGACCCCGGGAGCAGGGGCGATACGCAGTATTTT. This codes for CATDPGSRGDTQYF. The entire variable domain, with the rest obtained from reference TRBV2 and TRBJ2-3, is as follows: EPEVTQTPSHQVTQMGQEVILRCVPISNHLYFYWYRQILGQKVEFLVSFYNNEISEKSEIFDDQFSVERPDGSNFTLKIRSTKLEDSAMYFCATDPGSRGDTQYFGPGTRLTVL.

The J gene is TRBJ1-4, the V gene TRBV29-1, with D hard to call. The CDR3 contains 13 residues. The germline CDR1 and CDR2 sequences are SQVTM and ANQGSEA. V was cut by 7 bases and J by 0 bases, with 9 bases left in between. Written as DNA, the CDR3 is TGCAGCGCCGAATCAGCAACTAATGAAAAACTGTTTTTT. Protein: CSAESATNEKLFF.

This clonotype was picked up many times. J is TRBJ2-1 and V is TRBV4-3; 7 bases are shared with TRBD1. Germline V gene sequence: CDR1 LGHNA, CDR2 YSLEER. The CDR3 consists of 15 residues. After removal of 5 bases from V and 0 bases from J, the junction contained 4 bases not matched to a gene. The CDR3 is CASSGDSLSYNEQFF. The CDR3 DNA reads TGCGCCAGCAGCGGGGACAGCCTCTCCTACAATGAGCAGTTCTTC.

The rearrangement joins TRBV10-3 to TRBJ2-1; 7 bases line up with TRBD1. The V gene's germline CDR1 is ENHRY and CDR2 SYGVKD. Unmatched junction bases numbered 13, after V lost 10 bases and J lost 4 bases. The CDR3 totals 15 residues. This CDR3 reads CASTLDRVAYNEQFF. CDR3 sequence (DNA): TGTGCCAGCACCCTAGACAGGGTGGCGTACAATGAGCAGTTCTTC.

This clonotype was observed at least ten times. The chain uses TRBV7-9 and TRBJ2-2; 9 positions match TRBD2. Germline CDR1 is SEHNR and CDR2 is FQNEAQ (reference sequence). V dropped 2 bases and J dropped 2; count of bases not matched to a gene: 3. The CDR3 length is 16 residues. Here the CDR3 reads CASSLTAGGNTGELFF. In nucleotides, the CDR3 is TGTGCCAGCAGCTTAACAGCGGGGGGAAACACCGGGGAGCTGTTTTTT. The complete variable domain, with remaining parts taken from reference TRBV7-9 and TRBJ2-2, reads DTGVSQNPRHKITKRGQNVTFRCDPISEHNRLYWYRQTLGQGPEFLTYFQNEAQLEKSRLLSDRFSAERPKGSFSTLEIQRTEQGDSAMYLCASSLTAGGNTGELFFGEGSRLTVL.

This rearrangement joins TRBV19 to TRBJ1-5; a weak D match, TRBD1 (6 bases). The CDR3 is made up of 15 amino acids. V gave up 1 base and J gave up 6 bases, with 13 bases separating them. CDR1 and CDR2 (germline): LNHDA, SQIVND (reference sequence). The CDR3 is CASSIVQGLSQPQHF. CDR3 nucleotides: TGTGCCAGTAGTATAGTACAGGGCCTAAGTCAGCCCCAGCATTTT.

J is TRBJ2-7 and V is TRBV7-3; D gene uncertain. Between the trimmed V and J ends, which lost 5 bases and 2 bases, there was a span of 10 bases. CDR1 and CDR2 (germline): SGHTA, FQGTGA. This CDR3 contains 13 residues. The CDR3 protein is CASSRVETYEQYF. CDR3 DNA sequence: TGTGCCAGCAGCCGTGTCGAGACCTACGAGCAGTACTTC.

This chain links TRBV6-1 with TRBJ1-2; TRBD1 is a possible D gene (6 bases). CDR3 size: 15 residues. Germline assignment: CDR1 MNHNS and CDR2 SASEGT. V gave up 4 bases and J gave up 1 base, with 13 bases separating them. CDR3 residues: CASSGYTGLNYGYTF. CDR3 DNA sequence: TGTGCCAGCAGTGGGTATACAGGGCTTAACTATGGCTACACCTTC.

The chain joins TRBV2 to TRBJ2-1; the match to TRBD1 covers 7 bases. V lost 3 bases, J lost 5 bases, and 1 base stayed unmatched. The CDR3 totals 13 residues. Looked up from germline, CDR1 is SNHLY and CDR2 is FYNNEI. CDR3 protein: CASSEDRHNEQFF. CDR3 DNA: TGTGCCAGCAGTGAGGACAGGCACAATGAGCAGTTCTTC.

The chain joins TRBV10-2 to TRBJ1-1; D not resolved. Trimming took off 2 bases at V and 0 bases at J, with 1 base between the two ends. This CDR3 is built from 12 residues. Germline assignment: CDR1 WSHSY and CDR2 SAAADI. The CDR3 bases are TGCGCCAGCAGTGAGCTGAACACTGAAGCTTTCTTT. As protein: CASSELNTEAFF.

The V call is TRBV2, the J call TRBJ1-1, with D uncertain. The germline V gene encodes CDR1 SNHLY and CDR2 FYNNEI. This CDR3 has 12 amino acids. V was clipped by 4 bases and J by 0 bases, with 3 bases between them. This CDR3 reads CASSVMNTEAFF. DNA for the CDR3: TGTGCCAGCAGTGTGATGAACACTGAAGCTTTCTTT.

This clonotype was recorded a few times. V usage is TRBV2 and J usage is TRBJ2-3; 8 positions match TRBD1. The CDR3 sequence is 14 residues long. With 6 bases clipped from V and 1 base from J, the junction kept 3 bases outside the gene matches. Germline V lookup: CDR1 SNHLY, CDR2 FYNNEI. This CDR3 is CASRETGGTDTQYF. DNA for the CDR3: TGTGCCAGCAGAGAGACAGGGGGCACAGATACGCAGTATTTT.

The J gene is TRBJ1-1, the V gene TRBV2; D might be TRBD1 (5 bases). Germline V gives CDR1 SNHLY, CDR2 FYNNEI. V was clipped by 7 bases and J by 7 bases, with 13 bases between them. The CDR3 consists of 12 residues. CDR3 bases: TGTGCCAGCATGCGAGGGGAGGTTGAAGCTTTCTTT. It codes for CASMRGEVEAFF.

The chain couples TRBV15 to TRBJ2-1, with D tentatively TRBD2 (6 bases). Matching the DNA end better, TRBJ2-7 makes the J call doubtful. The CDR3 is made up of 15 amino acids. Germline V gives CDR1 LNHNV, CDR2 YYDKDF (reference sequence). The CDR3 coding sequence is TGTGCCACCAGCAGAGACGGGAGCGGGTACAATGAGCAGTACTTC. This encodes CATSRDGSGYNEQYF.

This chain uses TRBV7-9 with TRBJ1-1; 7 bases match TRBD1. With V trimmed by 2 bases and J by 4 bases, 4 bases remained unmatched. The length of the CDR3 is 14 residues. CDR1 is SEHNR and CDR2 is FQNEAQ in the germline V gene (reference sequence). The CDR3 DNA is TGTGCCAGCAGCTTATGGGCAGGGGGCACTGAAGCTTTCTTT. Translating gives CASSLWAGGTEAFF.

As for this clonotype: A read error may produce the germline difference seen at one junction end. The V gene is TRBV9, the J gene TRBJ1-2; 7 positions agree with TRBD1. The germline CDR1 and CDR2 sequences are SGDLS and YYNGEE. The CDR3 totals 15 residues. This CDR3 reads CASSVDEGGSYGYTF. The CDR3 DNA is TGTGCTAGCAGCGTAGATGAAGGGGGCTCCTATGGCTACACCTTC.

Ten or more counts support this clonotype. The rearrangement uses TRBV11-2 and TRBJ1-1, with D possibly being TRBD1 (6 bases). The CDR3 extends over 15 amino acids. CDR1 and CDR2 (germline): SGHAT, FQNNGV. V lost 5 bases, J lost 2 bases, and 15 bases lay in between. The CDR3 bases are TGTGCCAGCAGCCCCTCCGGGACACCTAACACTGAAGCTTTCTTT. It specifies CASSPSGTPNTEAFF.

This clonotype is medium-sized by share. The chain has TRBV3-1 and TRBJ2-7, with D possibly being TRBD1 (6 bases). The CDR3 is 12 amino acids. Trimming stripped 4 bases from V and 5 bases from J, with 9 bases between. In germline, CDR1 is LGHDT, CDR2 YNNKEL (reference sequence). CDR3 in amino acids: CASSLGGHEQYF. The CDR3 DNA sequence: TGTGCCAGCAGCCTAGGGGGACACGAGCAGTACTTC.

The chain employs TRBV12-3 or TRBV12-4 and TRBJ1-1, with TRBD1 as a possible D gene (6 bases). CDR3 length equals 15 residues. Trimming shortened V by 4 bases and J by 3 bases, and 15 bases separated the two germline ends. The CDR3 loop reads CASSYSSGADTEAFF. The DNA for the CDR3 is TGTGCCAGCAGTTACTCGTCGGGGGCGGACACTGAAGCTTTCTTT.

The chain joins TRBV11-2 to TRBJ2-3; D not resolved. V was clipped by 3 bases and J by 3 bases, with 7 bases between them. CDR3 length: 13 amino acids. The germline V gene has CDR1 SGHAT and CDR2 FQNNGV. CDR3 sequence reads: CASSFQVTDTQYF. Written as DNA, the CDR3 is TGTGCCAGCAGCTTTCAGGTAACAGATACGCAGTATTTT.

This clonotype was counted once. V usage is TRBV11-1 and J usage is TRBJ2-7, with D perhaps TRBD1 or TRBD2 (5 bases each). Deletions cut 5 bases from V and 0 bases from J, with 14 bases between. CDR1 is SGHAT, CDR2 FQDESV, per germline (reference sequence). CDR3 length: 15 amino acids. As DNA, the CDR3 is TGTGCCAGCAGCAAGAATCCAGGGAGCTCCTACGAGCAGTACTTC. Protein product: CASSKNPGSSYEQYF.

This clonotype has ten or more counts. The chain combines TRBV5-1 with TRBJ1-3; D call uncertain. Germline loops: CDR1 SGHRS, CDR2 YFSETQ. CDR3 size: 15 residues. Trimming shortened V by 0 bases and J by 0 bases, and 7 bases separated the two germline ends. CDR3 DNA: TGCGCCAGCAGCTTGGACAGAAGCTCTGGAAACACCATATATTTT. Its translation: CASSLDRSSGNTIYF.

The chain joins TRBV5-5 to TRBJ2-7; TRBD2 matches at 7 bases. V lost 0 bases to trimming and J lost 3 bases; unmatched junction nucleotides: 3. This CDR3 contains 14 residues. CDR1 is SGHKS, CDR2 YYEKEE, per germline (reference sequence). CDR3 DNA: TGTGCCAGCAGCTTGGCTAGCGGCAACTACGAGCAGTACTTC. This gives the protein CASSLASGNYEQYF.

The chain has TRBV29-1 and TRBJ2-5, with 10 bases lining up with TRBD2. J was trimmed by 5 bases and V by 6 bases; bases with no gene match: 6. CDR1 is SQVTM and CDR2 is ANQGSEA in the germline V gene. This CDR3 has 13 amino acids. The CDR3 DNA is TGCAGCGTCAGCGGGGGGGCCGGTGAGACCCAGTACTTC. The encoded protein is CSVSGGAGETQYF.

The chain uses TRBV10-3 and TRBJ2-2; D remains ambiguous. V was trimmed by 0 bases and J by 0 bases, leaving 8 bases between them. Germline V gene lookup returns CDR1 ENHRY and CDR2 SYGVKD. This CDR3 is built from 16 residues. In nucleotides, the CDR3 is TGTGCCATCAGTGAGTCGAGGCAGTCGAACACCGGGGAGCTGTTTTTT. It is translated as CAISESRQSNTGELFF.

A single count supports this clonotype. The rearrangement links TRBV20-1 to TRBJ1-5; 9 bases agree with TRBD1. The CDR3 is made up of 15 amino acids. J gave up 2 bases and V 0 bases, and 2 bases lay outside the gene matches. Germline V lookup: CDR1 DFQATT, CDR2 SNEGSKA (reference sequence). CDR3 DNA sequence: TGCAGTGCTAGAGAGGGACAGGGTGGCAATCAGCCCCAGCATTTT. It encodes CSAREGQGGNQPQHF.

The chain is built from TRBV10-1 and TRBJ1-1; D not resolved. Germline CDR1 reads WNHNN; CDR2 reads SYGVQD (reference sequence). This CDR3 has 10 residues. The CDR3 DNA reads TGCAGCGGGCCGAACACTGAAGCTTTCTTT. Protein: CSGPNTEAFF.

This chain uses TRBV10-1 with TRBJ2-7; either TRBD1 or TRBD2 may supply D (5 bases each). The V end was cut by 0 bases, the J end by 6 bases, with 12 bases between. There are 14 residues in the CDR3. Looked up from germline, CDR1 is WNHNN and CDR2 is SYGVQD (reference sequence). Here the CDR3 DNA reads TGCGCCAGCAGTGAGTCGAGGGACGGGGCCGAGCAGTACTTC. It yields the protein CASSESRDGAEQYF.

This clonotype was picked up many times. The chain employs TRBV28 and TRBJ1-6; D is unresolved. Germline V gene sequence: CDR1 MDHEN, CDR2 SYDVKM. The CDR3 extends over 13 amino acids. Trimming removed 5 bases from V and 6 bases from J, with 8 bases in between. The CDR3 loop reads CASSPGFNSPLHF. DNA of the CDR3: TGTGCCAGCAGTCCGGGCTTTAATTCACCCCTCCACTTT. The full variable domain, rest sourced from reference TRBV28 and TRBJ1-6, is DVKVTQSSRYLVKRTGEKVFLECVQDMDHENMFWYRQDPGLGLRLIYFSYDVKMKEKGDIPEGYSVSREKKERFSLILESASTNQTSMYLCASSPGFNSPLHFGNGTRLTVT.

The chain couples TRBV5-4 to TRBJ2-7; D possibly corresponds to TRBD1 (6 bases). Germline V gene data show CDR1 as SGHNT and CDR2 as YYREEE (reference sequence). This CDR3 spans 15 amino acids. The V end lost 1 base, the J end lost 6 bases, and 17 bases lay between the germline ends. CDR3: CASSLSPGQGSEQYV. For the CDR3, the DNA is TGTGCCAGCAGCTTGTCTCCCGGGCAGGGGAGCGAGCAGTACGTC.